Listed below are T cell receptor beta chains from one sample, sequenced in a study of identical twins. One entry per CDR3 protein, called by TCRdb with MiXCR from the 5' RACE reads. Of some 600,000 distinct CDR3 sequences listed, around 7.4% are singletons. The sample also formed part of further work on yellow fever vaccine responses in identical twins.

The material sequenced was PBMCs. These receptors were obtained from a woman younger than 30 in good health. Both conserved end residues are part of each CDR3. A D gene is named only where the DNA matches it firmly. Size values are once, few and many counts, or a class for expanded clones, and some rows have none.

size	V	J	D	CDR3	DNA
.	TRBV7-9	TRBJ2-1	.	CASSVNTGRNEQFF	TGTGCCAGCAGCGTTAACACGGGGAGGAATGAGCAGTTCTTC
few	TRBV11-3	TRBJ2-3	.	CASSQTVGDTQYF	TGTGCCAGCAGCCAGACGGTGGGAGATACGCAGTATTTT
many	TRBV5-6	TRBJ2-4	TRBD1	CASSERQGHNIQYF	TGTGCCAGCAGCGAAAGACAGGGACACAACATTCAGTACTTC
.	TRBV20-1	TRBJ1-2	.	CSAWEQHYGYTF	TGCAGTGCTTGGGAACAGCACTATGGCTACACCTTC
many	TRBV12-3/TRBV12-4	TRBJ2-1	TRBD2	CASTIRSGGNNEQFF	TGTGCCAGCACGATTCGTAGCGGGGGGAACAATGAGCAGTTCTTC
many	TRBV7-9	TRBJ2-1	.	CASSLDGLGQFF	TGTGCCAGCAGCTTAGATGGTTTAGGGCAGTTCTTC
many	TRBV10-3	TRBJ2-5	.	CAISDRFGETQYF	TGTGCCATCAGTGACAGGTTTGGGGAGACCCAGTACTTC
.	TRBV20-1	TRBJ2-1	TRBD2	CSAPRLAGDDEQFF	TGCAGTGCTCCCCGACTAGCGGGGGACGATGAGCAGTTCTTC
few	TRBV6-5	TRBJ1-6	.	CASSSTDRYNSPLHF	TGTGCCAGCAGTTCAACCGACCGCTATAATTCACCCCTCCACTTT
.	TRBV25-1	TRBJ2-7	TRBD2	CASSDRTSGILF	TGTGCCAGCAGCGACAGGACTAGCGGGATTCTTTTC
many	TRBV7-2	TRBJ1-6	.	CASSLGPGIQSPLHF	TGTGCCAGCAGCTTAGGGCCAGGGATTCAGTCACCCCTCCACTTT
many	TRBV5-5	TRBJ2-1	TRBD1	CASSLSRGKDEQFF	TGTGCCAGCAGCTTAAGCAGGGGGAAGGATGAGCAGTTCTTC
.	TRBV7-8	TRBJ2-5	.	CASSLTRTDQETQYF	TGTGCCAGCAGCTTAACTAGGACAGACCAAGAGACCCAGTACTTC
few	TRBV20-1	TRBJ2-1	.	CSAFPGAQGSYNEQFF	TGCAGTGCCTTCCCGGGGGCCCAGGGCTCCTACAATGAGCAGTTCTTC
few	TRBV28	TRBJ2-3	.	CASSPDPTDTQYF	TGTGCCAGCAGTCCGGACCCAACGGATACGCAGTATTTT
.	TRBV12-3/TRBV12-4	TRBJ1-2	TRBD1	CASSFGQGSGYTF	TGTGCCAGCAGCTTTGGACAGGGGTCTGGCTACACCTTC
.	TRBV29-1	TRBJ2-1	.	CSVAPIQTNEQFF	TGCAGCGTTGCTCCGATACAGACCAATGAGCAGTTCTTC
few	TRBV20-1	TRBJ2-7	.	CSIITGSSYEQYF	TGCAGCATTATCACAGGGAGCTCCTACGAGCAGTACTTC
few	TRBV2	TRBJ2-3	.	CASSVSSASTDTQYF	TGTGCCAGCAGTGTCTCCAGCGCCAGCACAGATACGCAGTATTTT
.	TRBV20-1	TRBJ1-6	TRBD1	CSAREPRGNNSPLHF	TGCAGTGCTAGAGAACCCAGGGGGAATAATTCACCCCTCCACTTT
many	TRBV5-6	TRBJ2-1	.	CASSLTPSTDEQFF	TGTGCCAGCAGCTTAACTCCCTCCACAGATGAGCAGTTCTTC
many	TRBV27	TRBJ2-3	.	CAIRDSPTDTQYF	TGTGCCATCCGAGACAGCCCCACAGATACGCAGTATTTT
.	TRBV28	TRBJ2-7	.	CASNRAGPPYEQYF	TGTGCCAGCAATCGGGCAGGGCCCCCTTACGAGCAGTACTTC
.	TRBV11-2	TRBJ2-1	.	CASSFRDLFYNEQFF	TGTGCCAGCAGCTTCCGGGACTTGTTTTACAATGAGCAGTTCTTC
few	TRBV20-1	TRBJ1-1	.	CSARDSTGNTEAFF	TGCAGTGCTAGGGATTCGACAGGGAACACTGAAGCTTTCTTT
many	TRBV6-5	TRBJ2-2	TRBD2	CASSSSGKSSGELFF	TGTGCCAGCAGTTCTAGCGGGAAATCGTCCGGGGAGCTGTTTTTT
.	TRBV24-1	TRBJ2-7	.	CAASDRTVSYEQYF	TGTGCCGCCAGTGATCGGACCGTCTCCTACGAGCAGTACTTC
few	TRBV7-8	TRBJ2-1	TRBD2	CASSLIGRGGTYNEQFF	TGTGCCAGCAGCTTAATAGGCCGGGGGGGGACCTACAATGAGCAGTTCTTC
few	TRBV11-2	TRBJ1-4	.	CASSFMWQPNEKLFF	TGTGCCAGCAGCTTCATGTGGCAGCCTAATGAAAAACTGTTTTTT
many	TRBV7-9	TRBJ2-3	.	CASSLQGLDTQYF	TGTGCCAGCAGCTTGCAGGGGTTGGATACGCAGTATTTT
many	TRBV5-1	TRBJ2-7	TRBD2	CASSSAGGLAPEYF	TGCGCCAGCAGCTCCGCGGGAGGGCTTGCTCCGGAGTACTTC
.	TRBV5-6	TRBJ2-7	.	CASSRDPLEQYF	TGTGCCAGCAGCCGGGATCCTTTAGAGCAGTACTTC
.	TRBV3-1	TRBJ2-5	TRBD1	CASSQGTGVGIETQYF	TGTGCCAGCAGCCAAGGGACAGGGGTTGGAATAGAGACCCAGTACTTC
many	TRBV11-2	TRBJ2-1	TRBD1	CASSPGTGNNEQFF	TGTGCCAGCAGTCCCGGGACAGGGAACAATGAGCAGTTCTTC
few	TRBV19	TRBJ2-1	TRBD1	CASAGQGYGYNEQFF	TGTGCCAGCGCGGGACAGGGATACGGATACAATGAGCAGTTCTTC
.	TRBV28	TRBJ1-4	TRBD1	CASSYYTDRDRIISNEKLFF	TGTGCCAGCAGCTACTACACCGACCGGGACAGGATAATCTCGAATGAAAAACTGTTTTTT
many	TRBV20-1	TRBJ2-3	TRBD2	CSARTSGGTDTQYF	TGCAGTGCAAGAACTAGCGGGGGCACAGATACGCAGTATTTT
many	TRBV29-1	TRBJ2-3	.	CSVQGGRATDTQYF	TGCAGCGTCCAAGGGGGACGGGCCACAGATACGCAGTATTTT
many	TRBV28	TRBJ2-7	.	CASTSRVSYEQYF	TGTGCCAGCACGTCGAGGGTCTCCTACGAGCAGTACTTC
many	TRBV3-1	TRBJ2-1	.	CASSQDGINEQFF	TGTGCCAGCAGCCAAGACGGGATTAATGAGCAGTTCTTC
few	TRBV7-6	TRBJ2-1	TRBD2	CASSLTTSNNEQFF	TGTGCCAGCAGCCTCACGACTAGCAACAATGAGCAGTTCTTC
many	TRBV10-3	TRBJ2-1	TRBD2	CAISKTSGRVTYNEQFF	TGTGCCATCAGTAAGACTAGCGGGAGGGTGACCTACAATGAGCAGTTCTTC
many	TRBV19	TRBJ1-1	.	CASSIVNTEAFF	TGTGCCAGTAGTATAGTGAACACTGAAGCTTTCTTT
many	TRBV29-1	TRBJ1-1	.	CSAEPRLANTEAFF	TGCAGCGCCGAGCCGAGGTTGGCGAACACTGAAGCTTTCTTT
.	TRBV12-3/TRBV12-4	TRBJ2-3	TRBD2	CASTDRLAGADTQYF	TGTGCCAGCACCGATCGACTAGCGGGAGCAGATACGCAGTATTTT
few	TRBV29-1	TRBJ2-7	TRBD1	CSVEDRQGPIEQYF	TGCAGCGTTGAAGACCGACAGGGGCCGATCGAGCAGTACTTC
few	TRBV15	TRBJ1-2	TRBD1	CATTEGAGDGYTF	TGTGCCACCACAGAGGGGGCCGGGGATGGCTACACCTTC
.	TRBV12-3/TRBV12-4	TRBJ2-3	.	CASRAWGGRRGDTQYF	TGTGCCAGCAGGGCCTGGGGTGGGAGACGGGGAGATACGCAGTATTTT
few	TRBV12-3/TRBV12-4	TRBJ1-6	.	CASSLSRTGPGPLHF	TGTGCCAGCAGTTTAAGCCGGACGGGCCCTGGGCCCCTCCACTTT
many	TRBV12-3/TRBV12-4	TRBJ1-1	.	CASSRKGGGPEAFF	TGTGCCAGCAGCCGAAAAGGCGGGGGTCCTGAAGCTTTCTTT
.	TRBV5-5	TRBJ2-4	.	CASSPLDGAKNIQYF	TGTGCCAGCAGCCCGCTGGACGGAGCCAAAAACATTCAGTACTTC
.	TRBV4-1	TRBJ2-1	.	CASSQVKVSYNEQFF	TGCGCCAGCAGCCAAGTCAAGGTTTCCTACAATGAGCAGTTCTTC
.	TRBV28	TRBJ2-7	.	CASLGAGTSYEQYF	TGTGCCAGCCTTGGGGCAGGGACCTCCTACGAGCAGTACTTC
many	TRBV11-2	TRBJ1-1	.	CASSRTAGKNTEAFF	TGTGCCAGCAGCCGGACCGCAGGGAAGAACACTGAAGCTTTCTTT
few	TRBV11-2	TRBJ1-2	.	CASSPAQYGYTF	TGTGCCAGCAGCCCTGCCCAGTATGGCTACACCTTC